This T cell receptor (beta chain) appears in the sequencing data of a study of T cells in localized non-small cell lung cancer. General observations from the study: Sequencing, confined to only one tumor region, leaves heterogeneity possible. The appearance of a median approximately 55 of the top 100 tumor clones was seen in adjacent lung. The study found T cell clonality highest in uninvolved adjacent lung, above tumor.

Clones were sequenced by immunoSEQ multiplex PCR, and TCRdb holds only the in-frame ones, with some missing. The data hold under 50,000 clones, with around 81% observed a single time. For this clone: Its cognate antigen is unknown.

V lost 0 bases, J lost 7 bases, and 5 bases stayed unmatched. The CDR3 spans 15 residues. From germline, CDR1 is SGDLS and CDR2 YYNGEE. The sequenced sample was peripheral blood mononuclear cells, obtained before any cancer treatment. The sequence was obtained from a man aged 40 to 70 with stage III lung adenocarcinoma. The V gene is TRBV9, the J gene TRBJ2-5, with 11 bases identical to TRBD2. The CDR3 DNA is TGTGCCAGCAGCGTAGGCGGTAGCGGGGGGGGGACCCAGTACTTC. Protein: CASSVGGSGGGTQYF.